The clone carrying this T cell receptor beta chain was picked up a small number of times. The entry originates in a study of neoadjuvant anti-PD-1 for oral cavity cancer. In the study overall: Before surgery, most patients got three to four biweekly 3 mg/kg nivolumab doses. Non-progressing patients received a fourth nivolumab dose near day 43, then surgery on days 50-56.

Noted time point: after neoadjuvant nivolumab, at surgical resection. Stage II-IVA oral cavity squamous cell carcinoma was new and untreated by systemic or radiation therapy. Repertoires were generated with immunoSEQ multiplex PCR, while TCRdb's copy carries only in-frame clones and drops some. The profile shows about 72,000 clones, roughly 85% of them singletons. The CDR3 runs 16 residues. Losses at the gene ends were 6 bases for V and 1 base for J; bases not matched to a gene: 4. CDR1 WSHSY and CDR2 SAAADI come from the germline V gene. The V and J genes are TRBV10-2 and TRBJ2-2, with 11 bases that match TRBD2. Specimen: PBMCs, collected after nivolumab (anti-PD-1) treatment. This clonotype was sampled from a person aged 35-80 years with oral cavity squamous cell carcinoma. The CDR3 region has the DNA TGCGCCAGCAGGGGTCTAGCGGGAGGGAACACCGGGGAGCTGTTTTTT. The encoded protein is CASRGLAGGNTGELFF.